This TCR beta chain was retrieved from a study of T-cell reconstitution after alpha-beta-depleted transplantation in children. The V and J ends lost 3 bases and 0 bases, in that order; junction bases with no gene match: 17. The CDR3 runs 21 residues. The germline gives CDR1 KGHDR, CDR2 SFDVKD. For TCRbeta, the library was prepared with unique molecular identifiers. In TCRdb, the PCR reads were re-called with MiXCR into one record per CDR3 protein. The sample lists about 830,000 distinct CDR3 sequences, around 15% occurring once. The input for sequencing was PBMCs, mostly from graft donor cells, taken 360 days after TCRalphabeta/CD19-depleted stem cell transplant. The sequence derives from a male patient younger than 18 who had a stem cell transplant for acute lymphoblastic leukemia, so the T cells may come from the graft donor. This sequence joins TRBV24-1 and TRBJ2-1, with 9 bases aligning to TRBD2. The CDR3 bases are TGTGCCACCAGTGATATCCCACGACTAGCGGTGAGACCAAGCTCCTACAATGAGCAGTTCTTC. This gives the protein CATSDIPRLAVRPSSYNEQFF.